This is a list of T cell receptor beta chains from one sample in a study of blood T cell repertoires in COVID-19. TCRdb keeps only in-frame clones here, not all; method: immunoSEQ multiplex PCR. The sample holds approximately 250,000 clones, roughly 86% seen once. Sequences were obtained from peripheral blood. Source of these receptors: an older woman who had recovered from COVID-19. The conserved cysteine and the conserved F or W are not part of the CDR3 here.

J: TRBJ2-1; V: TRBV7-3; CDR3: ASSHSGGDHSYNEQF
J: TRBJ2-3; V: TRBV3-1/TRBV3-2; CDR3: ASSQPLSGGPDTQY
J: TRBJ2-3; V: TRBV28; CDR3: ASSRGGGTDTQY
J: TRBJ2-5; V: TRBV11-1; CDR3: ASSLRLAGEETQY
J: TRBJ2-7; V: TRBV21-1; CDR3: ASSSPTGVLYEQY
J: TRBJ2-7; V: TRBV5-1; CDR3: ASSLGTGNGEQY
J: TRBJ2-1; V: TRBV4-2; CDR3: ASSQDRGADYNEQF
J: TRBJ2-4; V: TRBV9; CDR3: ASSSRPGQEPIQY
J: TRBJ2-3; V: TRBV20-1; CDR3: SVSGGSDTQY
J: TRBJ1-5; V: TRBV6-2/TRBV6-3; CDR3: ASSYFPGRVGNQPQH
J: TRBJ2-1; V: TRBV11-3; CDR3: ASSRGQGSYNEQF
J: TRBJ2-3; V: TRBV28; CDR3: ASSTGTGYGDSTDTQY
J: TRBJ1-2; V: TRBV11-2; CDR3: ASSLSGFNYGYT
J: TRBJ2-5; V: TRBV6-4; CDR3: ASSARGETQY
J: TRBJ2-7; V: TRBV28; CDR3: ASSLWGLMVGEQY
J: TRBJ2-3; V: TRBV9; CDR3: ASSAISRGANTDTQY
J: TRBJ1-3; V: TRBV3-1/TRBV3-2; CDR3: ASSQDISGNTIY
J: TRBJ1-1; V: TRBV5-1; CDR3: ASSFGGGTEAF
J: TRBJ2-5; V: TRBV6-2/TRBV6-3; CDR3: ASSYNRGGTQY